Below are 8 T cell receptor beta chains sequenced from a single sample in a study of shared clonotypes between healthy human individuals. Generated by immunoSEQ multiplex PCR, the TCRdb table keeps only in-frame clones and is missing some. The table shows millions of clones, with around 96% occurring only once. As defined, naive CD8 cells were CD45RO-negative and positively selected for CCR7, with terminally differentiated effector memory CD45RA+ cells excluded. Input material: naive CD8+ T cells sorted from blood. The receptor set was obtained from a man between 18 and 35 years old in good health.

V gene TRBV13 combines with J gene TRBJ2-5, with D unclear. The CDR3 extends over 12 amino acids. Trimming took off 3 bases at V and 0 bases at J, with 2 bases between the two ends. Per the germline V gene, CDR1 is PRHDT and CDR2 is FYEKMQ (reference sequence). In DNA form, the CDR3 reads TGTGCCAGCAGCTTGAACCAAGAGACCCAGTACTTC. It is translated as CASSLNQETQYF.

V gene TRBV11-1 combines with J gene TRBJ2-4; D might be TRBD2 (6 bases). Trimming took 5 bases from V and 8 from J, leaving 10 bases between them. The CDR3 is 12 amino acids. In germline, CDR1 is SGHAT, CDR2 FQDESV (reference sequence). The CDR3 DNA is TGTGCCAGCAGCGGGGGGTTACACATTCAGTACTTC. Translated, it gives CASSGGLHIQYF.

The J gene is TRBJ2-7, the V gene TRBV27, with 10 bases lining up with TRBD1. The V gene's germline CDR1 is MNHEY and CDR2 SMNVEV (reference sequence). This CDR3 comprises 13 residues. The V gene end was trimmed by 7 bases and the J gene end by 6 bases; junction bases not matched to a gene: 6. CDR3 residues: CASTAGTGAEQYF. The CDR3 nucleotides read TGTGCCAGCACCGCCGGGACAGGGGCCGAGCAGTACTTC.

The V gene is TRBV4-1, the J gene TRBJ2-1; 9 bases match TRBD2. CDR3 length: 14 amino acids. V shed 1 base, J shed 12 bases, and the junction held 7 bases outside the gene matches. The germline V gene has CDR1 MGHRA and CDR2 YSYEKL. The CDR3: CASSQVGTSIGQFF. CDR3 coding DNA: TGCGCCAGCAGCCAAGTAGGGACTAGCATAGGGCAGTTCTTC.

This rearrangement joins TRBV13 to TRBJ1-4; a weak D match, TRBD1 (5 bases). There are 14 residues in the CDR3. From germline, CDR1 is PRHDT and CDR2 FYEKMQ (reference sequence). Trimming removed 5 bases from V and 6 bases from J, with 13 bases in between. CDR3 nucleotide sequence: TGTGCCAGCAGCCTGAGACAGACCTATGAAAAACTGTTTTTT. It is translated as CASSLRQTYEKLFF.

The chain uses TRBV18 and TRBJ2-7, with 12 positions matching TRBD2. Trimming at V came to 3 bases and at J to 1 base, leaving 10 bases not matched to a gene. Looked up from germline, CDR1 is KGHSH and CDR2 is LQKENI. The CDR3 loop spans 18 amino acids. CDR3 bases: TGTGCCAGCTCACCCGGGACTAGCGGGCTTCCTGATTCCTACGAGCAGTACTTC. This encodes CASSPGTSGLPDSYEQYF. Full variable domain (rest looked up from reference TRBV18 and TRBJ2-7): NAGVMQNPRHLVRRRGQEARLRCSPMKGHSHVYWYRQLPEEGLKFMVYLQKENIIDESGMPKERFSAEFPKEGPSILRIQQVVRGDSAAYFCASSPGTSGLPDSYEQYFGPGTRLTVT.

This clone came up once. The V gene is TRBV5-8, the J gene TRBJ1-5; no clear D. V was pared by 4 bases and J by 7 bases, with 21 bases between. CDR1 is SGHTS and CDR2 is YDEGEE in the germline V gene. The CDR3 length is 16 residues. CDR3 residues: CASSPRGPSMGQPQHF. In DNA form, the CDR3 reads TGTGCCAGCAGCCCGCGAGGGCCGTCGATGGGGCAGCCCCAGCATTTT. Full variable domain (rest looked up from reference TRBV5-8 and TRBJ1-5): EAGVTQSPTHLIKTRGQQATLRCSPISGHTSVYWYQQALGLGLQFLLWYDEGEERNRGNFPPRFSGRQFPNYSSELNVNALELEDSALYLCASSPRGPSMGQPQHFGDGTRLSIL.

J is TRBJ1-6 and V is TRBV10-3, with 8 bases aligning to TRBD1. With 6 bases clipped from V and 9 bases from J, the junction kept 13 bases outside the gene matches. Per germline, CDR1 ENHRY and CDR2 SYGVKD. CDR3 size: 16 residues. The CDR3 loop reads CAIRGTQGAKASPLHF. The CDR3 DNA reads TGTGCCATCAGGGGTACCCAGGGGGCGAAGGCTTCACCCCTCCACTTT.